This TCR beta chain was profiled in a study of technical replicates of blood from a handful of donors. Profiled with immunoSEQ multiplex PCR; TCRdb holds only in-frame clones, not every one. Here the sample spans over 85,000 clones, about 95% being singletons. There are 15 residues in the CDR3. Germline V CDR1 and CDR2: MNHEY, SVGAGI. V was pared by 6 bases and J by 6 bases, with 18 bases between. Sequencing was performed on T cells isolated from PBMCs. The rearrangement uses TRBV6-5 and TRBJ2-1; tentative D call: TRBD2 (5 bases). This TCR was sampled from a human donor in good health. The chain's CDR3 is CASSRSRGPGNEQFF. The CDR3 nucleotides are TGTGCCAGCAGCAGGTCCAGAGGGCCTGGCAATGAGCAGTTCTTC.